The 32 T cell receptor beta chains in this list originate from one sample, sequenced in a study of CD8+ T cells in alopecia areata (dated by TCRdb to 2016 to 2019). The library was prepared using the immunoSEQ multiplex PCR assay. RNA was extracted from all samples and reverse transcribed into cDNA, which served as template for TCR sequencing. TCRdb re-hosts the immuneACCESS table, in-frame sequences only. Its copies lack some clones; in the studies checked, an unresolved V gene accounts for under half of them, and the cause for the rest is not known. The sample table shows about 140,000 clones, and 86% are seen once. Approximately 13% of the sample is held by the ten biggest clonotypes. The time point label corresponds to: roughly 27 days on oral tofacitinib. Taken with the paper, the label for treatment or condition translates to: oral pan-JAK inhibitor, 5-10 mg twice daily. The specimen was CD8+ T cells sorted from blood, collected at week 4, from a patient treated with tofacitinib. These receptors all stem from a human donor with alopecia areata.

The genes are TRBV4-1 and TRBJ2-1; no definite D call. The germline CDR1 and CDR2 sequences are MGHRA and YSYEKL. The CDR3 is made up of 16 amino acids. The V end lost 0 bases, the J end lost 5 bases, and 14 bases lay between the germline ends. The chain's CDR3 is CASSQDQVIGNNEQFF. The DNA for the CDR3 is TGCGCCAGCAGCCAAGATCAGGTCATTGGGAACAATGAGCAGTTCTTC.

This chain connects TRBV6-1 to TRBJ2-7; D is uncertain. V lost 1 base and J 3 bases, leaving 13 bases between the germline ends. Germline CDR1 reads MNHNS; CDR2 reads SASEGT. This CDR3 is built from 15 residues. The CDR3: CASSEGWTENYEQYF. CDR3 nucleotide sequence: TGTGCCAGCAGTGAAGGCTGGACCGAAAACTACGAGCAGTACTTC.

This chain uses TRBV10-3 with TRBJ2-3; D is unresolved. Germline CDR1 and CDR2: ENHRY and SYGVKD. CDR3 length: 11 amino acids. Trimming cost V 11 bases and J 0 bases, with 6 bases left between them. CDR3 loop: CAGRSTDTQYF. Written as DNA, the CDR3 is TGTGCCGGAAGGAGCACAGATACGCAGTATTTT.

In its sample, this clone was seen once. This chain uses TRBV29-1 with TRBJ1-2; D is perhaps TRBD1 (6 bases). The germline V gene has CDR1 SQVTM and CDR2 ANQGSEA. The CDR3 totals 14 residues. Trimming shortened V by 0 bases and J by 4 bases, and 12 bases separated the two germline ends. CDR3 nucleotides: TGCAGCGTTGAAGACAGGGGAGACGGCTATGGCTACACCTTC. This gives the protein CSVEDRGDGYGYTF.

This sequence joins TRBV5-6 and TRBJ1-1; D is unclear. There are 11 residues in the CDR3. Deletions cut 0 bases from V and 9 bases from J, with 6 bases between. CDR1 is SGHDT and CDR2 is YYEEEE in the germline V gene. Here the CDR3 DNA reads TGTGCCAGCAGCTTGGGTTTTAAAGCTTTCTTT. Translated: CASSLGFKAFF.

The chain is built from TRBV5-1 and TRBJ2-1; 8 nucleotides match TRBD2. The germline V gene has CDR1 SGHRS and CDR2 YFSETQ. Trimming removed 5 bases from V and 0 bases from J; junction bases left unmatched: 7. CDR3 length: 16 amino acids. DNA of the CDR3: TGCGCCAGCAGAGGTAGCGGGATAGGCTCCTACAATGAGCAGTTCTTC. Protein sequence: CASRGSGIGSYNEQFF.

The J gene is TRBJ2-7, the V gene TRBV4-2, with D tentatively TRBD2 (6 bases). The CDR3 has 19 amino acids. The V and J ends lost 1 base and 2 bases respectively, with 24 bases between them. The germline V gene encodes CDR1 LGHNA and CDR2 YNFKEQ. Here the CDR3 reads CASSQAETPKSGYTYEQYF. The CDR3 nucleotides read TGTGCCAGCAGCCAAGCCGAGACCCCTAAGAGCGGGTACACCTACGAGCAGTACTTC.

V and J are TRBV5-8 and TRBJ1-1, with D tentatively TRBD1 (6 bases). Looked up from germline, CDR1 is SGHTS and CDR2 is YDEGEE. CDR3 length: 14 residues. Trimming removed 0 bases from V and 5 bases from J, with 11 bases in between. The CDR3 coding sequence is TGTGCCAGCAGCTTGGGGGGGCTTTTAACTGAAGCTTTCTTT. Its translation: CASSLGGLLTEAFF.

The chain carries TRBV25-1 and TRBJ1-1; the match to TRBD1 covers 9 bases. The trim removed 3 bases at V and 3 bases at J, leaving 5 bases unmatched. The CDR3 has 15 amino acids. Germline loops: CDR1 MGHDK, CDR2 SYGVNS. In DNA, the CDR3 is TGTGCCAGCAGTGATTGGGACAGGGAGGACACTGAAGCTTTCTTT. Residues: CASSDWDREDTEAFF.

In regard to this clone: Additional DNA sequences in this sample encode the identical CDR3. This rearrangement joins TRBV29-1 to TRBJ2-7; TRBD1 is a possible D gene (5 bases). Germline lookup yields CDR1 SQVTM and CDR2 ANQGSEA. The germline V and J ends were trimmed by 3 bases and 0 bases, with 6 bases remaining between them. CDR3 length: 12 residues. The CDR3 coding sequence is TGCAGCGTTGAGCAGGGCTCCTACGAGCAGTACTTC. Its translation is CSVEQGSYEQYF.

V is TRBV5-1 and J is TRBJ2-7; D may be TRBD1 or TRBD2 (7 bases each). Germline CDR1 SGHRS, CDR2 YFSETQ. V shed 1 base and J shed 2 bases, with 10 bases lying between them. This CDR3 region has 14 residues. CDR3 region: CASSLPGGAYEQYF. The CDR3 nucleotides are TGCGCCAGCAGCTTGCCAGGGGGGGCCTACGAGCAGTACTTC.

This chain uses TRBV6-5 with TRBJ2-3, with 7 bases identical to TRBD1. Germline-derived CDR1 and CDR2 are MNHEY and SVGAGI. CDR3 length: 15 amino acids. V was pared by 8 bases and J by 1 base, with 9 bases of the junction left unmatched. The CDR3 DNA reads as TGTGCCAGCTCCAGGGGGTCAGCGGGCACAGATACGCAGTATTTT. Its translation: CASSRGSAGTDTQYF.

This clone occurred a few times. This chain connects TRBV6-1 to TRBJ2-6; perhaps TRBD2 as D (6 bases). V gave up 2 bases and J gave up 0 bases, with 8 bases separating them. Germline lookup yields CDR1 MNHNS and CDR2 SASEGT. This CDR3 is 16 amino acids long. The CDR3 reads CASSEYGGSGANVLTF. As DNA, the CDR3 is TGTGCCAGCAGTGAATACGGGGGCTCTGGGGCCAACGTCCTGACTTTC.

The chain recombines TRBV6-6 with TRBJ2-1; 7 positions match TRBD1. The CDR3 totals 12 residues. The V gene end was trimmed by 6 bases and the J gene end by 9 bases; junction bases not matched to a gene: 5. Germline V CDR1 and CDR2: MNHNY, SVGAGI (reference sequence). The CDR3 reads CASRTGSGEQFF. The CDR3 DNA reads TGTGCCAGCAGGACAGGGTCGGGTGAGCAGTTCTTC.

In nucleotides, the CDR3 is TGTGCCAGCAGTTGGATACAGGGAAGGGAGCTGTTTTTT. Protein sequence: CASSWIQGRELFF. J is TRBJ2-2 and V is TRBV13, with D possibly matching TRBD1 (6 bases). The germline V and J ends were trimmed by 6 bases and 9 bases, with 14 bases remaining between them. This CDR3 region has 13 residues. The germline V gene encodes CDR1 PRHDT and CDR2 FYEKMQ (reference sequence).

The V gene is TRBV4-1, the J gene TRBJ1-6; D call uncertain. The germline CDR1 and CDR2 sequences are MGHRA and YSYEKL. V was shortened by 0 bases and J by 15 bases, with 18 bases between the two germline ends. The CDR3 has 15 residues. The CDR3 nucleotides are TGCGCCAGCAGCCAAGATGGTGACGGATTCCTTCTCCTCCACTTT. Protein product: CASSQDGDGFLLLHF.

This clone was counted once. V is TRBV25-1 and J is TRBJ2-3; TRBD2 agrees at 11 bases. Trimming at V came to 3 bases and at J to 2 bases, leaving 7 bases not matched to a gene. Germline V gives CDR1 MGHDK, CDR2 SYGVNS. The CDR3 totals 17 residues. DNA of the CDR3: TGTGCCAGCAGTGACGGACTAGCGGGCCCTCCCACAGATACGCAGTATTTT. Its protein is CASSDGLAGPPTDTQYF.

The V call is TRBV7-9, the J call TRBJ2-3, with D perhaps TRBD2 (6 bases). The CDR3 loop spans 15 amino acids. V lost 11 bases, J lost 6 bases, and 24 bases lay in between. Germline values: CDR1 SEHNR, CDR2 FQNEAQ (reference sequence). CDR3 protein: CAGGGGASDFDTQYF. CDR3 sequence (DNA): TGTGCCGGGGGTGGCGGGGCCTCCGACTTTGATACGCAGTATTTT.

The chain recombines TRBV6-5 with TRBJ2-5, with D perhaps given as TRBD1 or TRBD2 (5 bases each). Germline-derived CDR1 and CDR2 are MNHEY and SVGAGI. Between the trimmed V and J ends, which lost 2 bases and 2 bases, there was a span of 12 bases. The length of the CDR3 is 15 residues. The CDR3 nucleotides are TGTGCCAGCAGTTACGAGGGGTTGACACAAGAGACCCAGTACTTC. Translated, it gives CASSYEGLTQETQYF.

In its sample, this clone was seen once. The rearrangement uses TRBV10-3 and TRBJ2-6; possibly TRBD1 or TRBD2 for D (5 bases each). This CDR3 spans 14 amino acids. Germline CDR1 ENHRY, CDR2 SYGVKD. The V end was cut by 8 bases, the J end by 4 bases, with 12 bases between. CDR3 nucleotide sequence: TGTGCCATCTGGGAAGGGACCGGGGCCAACGTCCTGACTTTC. Its protein product is CAIWEGTGANVLTF.

The genes are TRBV19 and TRBJ2-3; D is perhaps TRBD2 (6 bases). The CDR3 runs to 14 residues. Germline V gene sequence: CDR1 LNHDA, CDR2 SQIVND (reference sequence). Trimming removed 5 bases at V and 2 bases at J, with 11 bases between. CDR3 nucleotides: TGTGCCAGTAGTCTTGGGGGGACCACAGATACGCAGTATTTT. Protein sequence: CASSLGGTTDTQYF. The entire variable domain, with the rest obtained from reference TRBV19 and TRBJ2-3, is as follows: DGGITQSPKYLFRKEGQNVTLSCEQNLNHDAMYWYRQDPGQGLRLIYYSQIVNDFQKGDIAEGYSVSREKKESFPLTVTSAQKNPTAFYLCASSLGGTTDTQYFGPGTRLTVL.

J is TRBJ2-3 and V is TRBV11-2, with TRBD2 identical over 12 bases. This CDR3 spans 18 amino acids. CDR1 is SGHAT, CDR2 FQNNGV, per germline. V lost 4 bases and J lost 0; bases outside the gene matches: 8. CDR3 DNA sequence: TGTGCCAGCAGCTCCCCCGGACTAGCGGGACCAAGCACAGATACGCAGTATTTT. This gives the protein CASSSPGLAGPSTDTQYF.

The chain uses TRBV29-1 and TRBJ2-7, with D perhaps matching TRBD1 (5 bases). Germline-derived CDR1 and CDR2 are SQVTM and ANQGSEA. The length of the CDR3 is 15 residues. The ends were cut back, 3 bases at V and 3 bases at J, with 18 bases in the middle. This CDR3 reads CSVEGQGGPDYEQYF. The CDR3 DNA reads as TGCAGCGTTGAGGGTCAGGGTGGCCCGGACTACGAGCAGTACTTC.

This sequence joins TRBV9 and TRBJ2-7; TRBD1 is a possible D gene (6 bases). Trimming removed 0 bases at V and 4 bases at J, with 11 bases between. The CDR3 length is 14 residues. Germline loops: CDR1 SGDLS, CDR2 YYNGEE. The CDR3 sequence is CASSVGRGGYEQYF. CDR3 bases: TGTGCCAGCAGCGTAGGCAGGGGTGGTTACGAGCAGTACTTC.

V is TRBV19 and J is TRBJ2-2; D remains unclear. Germline V gives CDR1 LNHDA, CDR2 SQIVND (reference sequence). This CDR3 has 13 residues. Deletions cut 5 bases from V and 6 bases from J, with 10 bases between. The CDR3 DNA follows: TGTGCCAGTAGTGGGGTGTTTGCCGGGGAGCTGTTTTTT. Its translation is CASSGVFAGELFF. The full variable domain, completed using reference TRBV19 and TRBJ2-2, is DGGITQSPKYLFRKEGQNVTLSCEQNLNHDAMYWYRQDPGQGLRLIYYSQIVNDFQKGDIAEGYSVSREKKESFPLTVTSAQKNPTAFYLCASSGVFAGELFFGEGSRLTVL.

The rearrangement uses TRBV29-1 and TRBJ2-3, with D maybe TRBD1 (5 bases). Germline V gene lookup returns CDR1 SQVTM and CDR2 ANQGSEA. This CDR3 has 13 amino acids. Trimming removed 1 base from V and 3 bases from J, with 8 bases in between. The CDR3 DNA follows: TGCAGCGTTGAAGGGGGCGAGACAGATACGCAGTATTTT. Translation: CSVEGGETDTQYF.

This clone was seen a handful of times. The rearrangement links TRBV7-8 to TRBJ2-7; 10 bases map to TRBD2. The V and J ends lost 5 bases and 0 bases, in that order; junction bases with no gene match: 4. CDR1 is SGHVS, CDR2 FQNEAQ, per germline. CDR3 length equals 15 residues. The CDR3 here is CASSGPSGSSYEQYF. In DNA, the CDR3 is TGTGCCAGCAGCGGGCCTAGCGGGAGCTCCTACGAGCAGTACTTC.

The J gene is TRBJ1-1, the V gene TRBV20-1, with D unresolved. The V and J ends lost 3 bases and 6 bases respectively, with 8 bases between them. Germline V lookup: CDR1 DFQATT, CDR2 SNEGSKA (reference sequence). This CDR3 contains 11 residues. The CDR3 here is CSASYGAEAFF. The CDR3 region has the DNA TGCAGTGCTAGTTACGGCGCTGAAGCTTTCTTT.

This clone was observed once. The chain couples TRBV5-1 to TRBJ1-1, with D tentatively TRBD1 (5 bases). Trimming took off 0 bases at V and 4 bases at J, with 13 bases between the two ends. This CDR3 has 15 residues. Germline values: CDR1 SGHRS, CDR2 YFSETQ. CDR3 sequence (DNA): TGCGCCAGCAGCTTGGAAGGGGTAGGGGCCACTGAAGCTTTCTTT. This sequence encodes CASSLEGVGATEAFF.

The J gene is TRBJ1-5, the V gene TRBV29-1; the match to TRBD1 covers 10 bases. Germline V lookup: CDR1 SQVTM, CDR2 ANQGSEA. Trimming at V came to 4 bases and at J to 4 bases, leaving 7 bases not matched to a gene. The CDR3 extends over 15 amino acids. In DNA, the CDR3 is TGCAGCGTTGGCCAGGGACAGGGGAATAATCAGCCCCAGCATTTT. It encodes CSVGQGQGNNQPQHF.

V gene TRBV6-5 combines with J gene TRBJ2-3; 9 nucleotides line up with TRBD2. The CDR3 spans 16 residues. Trimming removed 0 bases from V and 4 bases from J; junction bases left unmatched: 5. Germline-derived CDR1 and CDR2 are MNHEY and SVGAGI. The CDR3 loop reads CASSYSGGRDADTQYF. The CDR3 DNA reads as TGTGCCAGCAGTTACTCGGGCGGGAGGGACGCAGATACGCAGTATTTT.

Concerning this clone: The junction and the germline gene differ at one end; a read error may be behind it. This chain uses TRBV25-1 with TRBJ1-4, with 7 bases that match TRBD1. CDR3 size: 14 residues. Germline assignment: CDR1 MGHDK and CDR2 SYGVNS. The DNA of the CDR3 is TGTGCCAGCCAGACAGGGTATCCTAACGAAAAACTGTTTTTT. Translating gives CASQTGYPNEKLFF. Filled out from reference TRBV25-1 and TRBJ1-4, the complete variable domain reads EADIYQTPRYLVIGTGKKITLECSQTMGHDKMYWYQQDPGMELHLIHYSYGVNSTEKGDLSSESTVSRIRTEHFPLTLESARPSHTSQYLCASQTGYPNEKLFFGSGTQLSVL.